The sequence of this TCR beta chain was determined in a study of identical twins. General study points: Cord blood beta clonotypes present at high abundance carried fewer insertions; no such pattern appeared in memory repertoires.

Looked up from germline, CDR1 is DFQATT and CDR2 is SNEGSKA (reference sequence). After removal of 3 bases from V and 7 bases from J, the junction contained 8 bases not matched to a gene. The CDR3 is made up of 15 amino acids. A template switching step contributed a universal primer site, while unique molecular identifiers were present in the cDNA. MiXCR, run by TCRdb on the 5' RACE reads, gives a single entry per CDR3 protein. The sample consists of about 430,000 distinct CDR3 sequences, roughly 18% of them appearing once. In regard to this clonotype: What it binds is unknown.

The receptor was isolated from a man in his forties or fifties in good health. The chain carries TRBV20-1 and TRBJ2-7; 14 bases agree with TRBD2. The sample comprised naive T cells sorted from blood. The CDR3 sequence is CSASGTSGGVFEQYF. The DNA for the CDR3 is TGCAGTGCTAGCGGGACTAGCGGGGGCGTCTTTGAGCAGTACTTC.